The rows below give T cell receptor beta chains drawn from one sample of a study of identical twins. TCRdb passed the 5' RACE reads through MiXCR, listing each CDR3 protein once. This sample carries 1.5 million to 2 million distinct CDR3 sequences, 32% of them seen once, and the ten largest clones take over 0.25%. Material: cord blood. These receptors were collected from a newborn girl in good health. Both conserved end residues are part of each CDR3. A D gene is named only where the DNA matches it firmly. A row's size may be missing; if present it is once, few, many or a size class.

CDR3nt: TGCGCCAGCAGCTCCAAGGGACTAGCGGGAGTAAACACCGGGGAGCTGTTTTTT; CDR3aa: CASSSKGLAGVNTGELFF; v_gene: TRBV5-1; d_gene: TRBD2; abundance: -; j_gene: TRBJ2-2
CDR3nt: TGTGCCAGCAGCCAAGCGGGAGGAGGCCACGAGCAGTACTTC; CDR3aa: CASSQAGGGHEQYF; v_gene: TRBV7-2; d_gene: TRBD2; abundance: -; j_gene: TRBJ2-7
CDR3nt: TGTACCAGCAGCTTAACCCCGACTAGCACAGATACGCAGTATTTT; CDR3aa: CTSSLTPTSTDTQYF; v_gene: TRBV11-3; d_gene: -; abundance: -; j_gene: TRBJ2-3
CDR3nt: TGCAGTGCTACCCGGGACAGGGCTGGAAACACCATATATTTT; CDR3aa: CSATRDRAGNTIYF; v_gene: TRBV20-1; d_gene: TRBD1; abundance: -; j_gene: TRBJ1-3
CDR3nt: TGTGCCGGCTCACCACCGACAGGGGCTGGCACTGAAGCTTTCTTT; CDR3aa: CAGSPPTGAGTEAFF; v_gene: TRBV18; d_gene: TRBD1; abundance: -; j_gene: TRBJ1-1
CDR3nt: TGTGCCATCAGTGAGTCGCCGCTAGATACCTACGAGCAGTACTTC; CDR3aa: CAISESPLDTYEQYF; v_gene: TRBV10-3; d_gene: -; abundance: -; j_gene: TRBJ2-7
CDR3nt: TGTGCCATTCCTACAGGGGGTCTTTTGAGCACTGAAGCTTTCTTT; CDR3aa: CAIPTGGLLSTEAFF; v_gene: TRBV7-9; d_gene: TRBD1; abundance: few; j_gene: TRBJ1-1
CDR3nt: TGTGCCAGCAGCTTATTAAGCGCCGGGGAGCTGTTTTTT; CDR3aa: CASSLLSAGELFF; v_gene: TRBV11-2; d_gene: -; abundance: few; j_gene: TRBJ2-2
CDR3nt: TGTGCCAGCACCGCGGGACAGGGGGGGAACTATGGCTACACCTTC; CDR3aa: CASTAGQGGNYGYTF; v_gene: TRBV12-3/TRBV12-4; d_gene: TRBD1; abundance: few; j_gene: TRBJ1-2
CDR3nt: TGTGCCAGCAGTGCTCCGCCACTCTACGAGCAGTACTTC; CDR3aa: CASSAPPLYEQYF; v_gene: TRBV28; d_gene: -; abundance: -; j_gene: TRBJ2-7
CDR3nt: TGTGCCAGCAGCCGAGGGACTAGACAAGAGACCCAGTACTTC; CDR3aa: CASSRGTRQETQYF; v_gene: TRBV12-3/TRBV12-4; d_gene: TRBD2; abundance: -; j_gene: TRBJ2-5
CDR3nt: TGCAGTGCTAGAAGAGTAGGAGTTTATCAGCCCCAGCATTTT; CDR3aa: CSARRVGVYQPQHF; v_gene: TRBV20-1; d_gene: -; abundance: -; j_gene: TRBJ1-5
CDR3nt: TGCGCCAGCAGCCAAGTTTCAGGCCTTATCTCCTATAATTCACCCCTCCACTTT; CDR3aa: CASSQVSGLISYNSPLHF; v_gene: TRBV4-1; d_gene: -; abundance: -; j_gene: TRBJ1-6
CDR3nt: TGTGCCAGCAGCCACGGGCAGGCCGAAGCTTTCTTT; CDR3aa: CASSHGQAEAFF; v_gene: TRBV3-1; d_gene: -; abundance: few; j_gene: TRBJ1-1
CDR3nt: TGTGCCAGCAGTTTATTGTCCGGGGCCCAGCCCCAGCATTTT; CDR3aa: CASSLLSGAQPQHF; v_gene: TRBV28; d_gene: -; abundance: -; j_gene: TRBJ1-5
CDR3nt: TGTGCCAGCAGCCCCCAGCGGTTCGGTGGAAACACCATATATTTT; CDR3aa: CASSPQRFGGNTIYF; v_gene: TRBV7-2; d_gene: -; abundance: few; j_gene: TRBJ1-3
CDR3nt: TGCGCCAGCAGACAGACTTCCTACAATGAGCAGTTCTTC; CDR3aa: CASRQTSYNEQFF; v_gene: TRBV5-1; d_gene: -; abundance: -; j_gene: TRBJ2-1
CDR3nt: TGTGCCAGCAGTGAAGGGGTGGGAAATTCACCCCTCCACTTT; CDR3aa: CASSEGVGNSPLHF; v_gene: TRBV6-1; d_gene: -; abundance: few; j_gene: TRBJ1-6
CDR3nt: TGTGCCAGCACCCCACAGGGCCAGAACACCGGGGAGCTGTTTTTT; CDR3aa: CASTPQGQNTGELFF; v_gene: TRBV9; d_gene: -; abundance: few; j_gene: TRBJ2-2
CDR3nt: TGTGCCAGCAGTTACTCCGGAAGCAGGGTCGCCGAAAAACTGTTTTTT; CDR3aa: CASSYSGSRVAEKLFF; v_gene: TRBV6-5; d_gene: -; abundance: few; j_gene: TRBJ1-4
CDR3nt: TGTGCCAGCAGTCGACCGGCCAAAAACATTCAGTACTTC; CDR3aa: CASSRPAKNIQYF; v_gene: TRBV2; d_gene: -; abundance: -; j_gene: TRBJ2-4
CDR3nt: TGTGCCAGCAGCTGGACCGGACTCGCTTATGGCTACACCTTC; CDR3aa: CASSWTGLAYGYTF; v_gene: TRBV5-6; d_gene: -; abundance: few; j_gene: TRBJ1-2
CDR3nt: TGTGCCACCCCCGGGACAGGGAGGTATGGCTACACCTTC; CDR3aa: CATPGTGRYGYTF; v_gene: TRBV28; d_gene: TRBD1; abundance: -; j_gene: TRBJ1-2
CDR3nt: TGTGCCAGCGCAGGATTAAATGGGTGGGGGAATTCACCCCTCCACTTT; CDR3aa: CASAGLNGWGNSPLHF; v_gene: TRBV21-1; d_gene: -; abundance: -; j_gene: TRBJ1-6
CDR3nt: TGCAGCGTTGGCCCACGGCGCTGGGTGTTATCTGGGGCCAACGTCCTGACTTTC; CDR3aa: CSVGPRRWVLSGANVLTF; v_gene: TRBV29-1; d_gene: -; abundance: -; j_gene: TRBJ2-6
CDR3nt: TGCAGCGTTGTCGGGACAGCTTACAGCTCCTACGAGCAGTACTTC; CDR3aa: CSVVGTAYSSYEQYF; v_gene: TRBV29-1; d_gene: TRBD1; abundance: many; j_gene: TRBJ2-7
CDR3nt: TGTGCCAGCAGTTCCCTCCAAAGTCGTTATACGCAGTATTTT; CDR3aa: CASSSLQSRYTQYF; v_gene: TRBV27; d_gene: -; abundance: -; j_gene: TRBJ2-3
CDR3nt: TGTGCCAGCAGTGGATACCGGGACTTTGGCACAGATACGCAGTATTTT; CDR3aa: CASSGYRDFGTDTQYF; v_gene: TRBV28; d_gene: -; abundance: -; j_gene: TRBJ2-3
CDR3nt: TGTGCCAGCAGTTTAGGTCGGGACAGGTCGTCAACGCAGTATTTT; CDR3aa: CASSLGRDRSSTQYF; v_gene: TRBV27; d_gene: TRBD1; abundance: -; j_gene: TRBJ2-3
CDR3nt: TGTGCCAGCAGTGAGGAGGGGTCTAGCAATCAGCCCCAGCATTTT; CDR3aa: CASSEEGSSNQPQHF; v_gene: TRBV2; d_gene: -; abundance: -; j_gene: TRBJ1-5
CDR3nt: TGTGCCAGCAGCCGACTAGCCGCCCCCAATGAGCAGTTCTTC; CDR3aa: CASSRLAAPNEQFF; v_gene: TRBV6-2/TRBV6-3; d_gene: TRBD2; abundance: few; j_gene: TRBJ2-1
CDR3nt: TGTGCCAGCAGTTACTCGAGAGGGGGCTCTGGCACAGATACGCAGTATTTT; CDR3aa: CASSYSRGGSGTDTQYF; v_gene: TRBV6-5; d_gene: TRBD1; abundance: few; j_gene: TRBJ2-3
CDR3nt: TGCAGCGTTGAAATGGGGACAGCCCATAATTCACCCCTCCACTTT; CDR3aa: CSVEMGTAHNSPLHF; v_gene: TRBV29-1; d_gene: TRBD1; abundance: few; j_gene: TRBJ1-6
CDR3nt: TGTGCTAGTGGTTTGAGCGACGAACAGGTGGCGAACTATGGCTACACCTTC; CDR3aa: CASGLSDEQVANYGYTF; v_gene: TRBV12-5; d_gene: -; abundance: few; j_gene: TRBJ1-2
CDR3nt: TGCGCCAGCAGCTTGAACGGGTGGACAGGGATCGGTGGCTACACCTTC; CDR3aa: CASSLNGWTGIGGYTF; v_gene: TRBV5-1; d_gene: TRBD1; abundance: few; j_gene: TRBJ1-2
CDR3nt: TGTGCCACCAGCAGGGAAGGCGGGTTTGAAGCTTTCTTT; CDR3aa: CATSREGGFEAFF; v_gene: TRBV15; d_gene: -; abundance: -; j_gene: TRBJ1-1
CDR3nt: TGTGCCACCAGCAGAGTTGCCGGAAACACCATATATTTT; CDR3aa: CATSRVAGNTIYF; v_gene: TRBV15; d_gene: -; abundance: -; j_gene: TRBJ1-3
CDR3nt: TGTGCCAGCAGCTACCTTCTCAGTAAGCAGTACTTC; CDR3aa: CASSYLLSKQYF; v_gene: TRBV7-2; d_gene: -; abundance: many; j_gene: TRBJ2-7
CDR3nt: TGCAGTGCTGTAAGACAGGGTCGGGGACTCGGCTATGGCTACACCTTC; CDR3aa: CSAVRQGRGLGYGYTF; v_gene: TRBV20-1; d_gene: TRBD1; abundance: -; j_gene: TRBJ1-2
CDR3nt: TGTGCCAGCAGGCCCAGCCAGCGGGGTCCCTACAATGAGCAGTTCTTC; CDR3aa: CASRPSQRGPYNEQFF; v_gene: TRBV12-3/TRBV12-4; d_gene: TRBD2; abundance: -; j_gene: TRBJ2-1
CDR3nt: TGTGCCAGCAGCGCGTCCGGGACAGGGAAGGGAAAACTGTTTTTT; CDR3aa: CASSASGTGKGKLFF; v_gene: TRBV28; d_gene: TRBD1; abundance: -; j_gene: TRBJ1-4
CDR3nt: TGCGCCAGCAGTGGCGGGACACCCTACAATGAGCAGTTCTTC; CDR3aa: CASSGGTPYNEQFF; v_gene: TRBV10-1; d_gene: -; abundance: many; j_gene: TRBJ2-1
CDR3nt: TGTGCCAGCAGTCTTAAGGGGTTGGGTAGGGCCAAAAACATTCAGTACTTC; CDR3aa: CASSLKGLGRAKNIQYF; v_gene: TRBV12-3/TRBV12-4; d_gene: -; abundance: -; j_gene: TRBJ2-4
CDR3nt: TGTGCCAGCGGTAGCCCAGCTAACTATGGCTACACCTTC; CDR3aa: CASGSPANYGYTF; v_gene: TRBV28; d_gene: -; abundance: few; j_gene: TRBJ1-2
CDR3nt: TGCGCCAGCAGCACCGGACTAGCGGGGGGGCGCCACAATGAGCAGTACTTC; CDR3aa: CASSTGLAGGRHNEQYF; v_gene: TRBV4-1; d_gene: TRBD2; abundance: few; j_gene: TRBJ2-7
CDR3nt: TGTGCCAGCACCCGAGCTAGCGGCCGTGATGAGCAGTTCTTC; CDR3aa: CASTRASGRDEQFF; v_gene: TRBV6-5; d_gene: TRBD2; abundance: -; j_gene: TRBJ2-1
CDR3nt: TGTGCCAGCAGTTTTACAGGGCCGGAGATCTATGGCTACACCTTC; CDR3aa: CASSFTGPEIYGYTF; v_gene: TRBV12-3/TRBV12-4; d_gene: -; abundance: few; j_gene: TRBJ1-2
CDR3nt: TGTGCCACCAGTGAGGGACAGGTTGCAACTAATGAAAAACTGTTTTTT; CDR3aa: CATSEGQVATNEKLFF; v_gene: TRBV24-1; d_gene: TRBD1; abundance: -; j_gene: TRBJ1-4
CDR3nt: TGTGCCAGTAGTGCCCCCGGGACAGGGATATCAGATACGCAGTATTTT; CDR3aa: CASSAPGTGISDTQYF; v_gene: TRBV19; d_gene: TRBD1; abundance: -; j_gene: TRBJ2-3
CDR3nt: TGTGCCAGCAGCCACCCCCCTAGAGCGGGCGTGCTGTTTTTT; CDR3aa: CASSHPPRAGVLFF; v_gene: TRBV3-1; d_gene: -; abundance: few; j_gene: TRBJ2-2
CDR3nt: TGTGCCATCAGTTTGGGGACAGGGCCCTACGAGCAGTACTTC; CDR3aa: CAISLGTGPYEQYF; v_gene: TRBV10-3; d_gene: TRBD1; abundance: -; j_gene: TRBJ2-7
CDR3nt: TGTGCCAGCAGCTTGAGCCCCGGGCTAGCGGTCTTCTCCTACAATGAGCAGTACTTC; CDR3aa: CASSLSPGLAVFSYNEQYF; v_gene: TRBV13; d_gene: TRBD2; abundance: -; j_gene: TRBJ2-7
CDR3nt: TGTGCCAGCAGCTTAACCGACAACACTGGAGCTTTCTTT; CDR3aa: CASSLTDNTGAFF; v_gene: TRBV11-2; d_gene: -; abundance: -; j_gene: TRBJ1-1
CDR3nt: TGCAGCGTTGAGTCGGGCTTTGAAAAAGGCTACACCTTC; CDR3aa: CSVESGFEKGYTF; v_gene: TRBV29-1; d_gene: -; abundance: many; j_gene: TRBJ1-2
CDR3nt: TGTGCCAGCAGTTTCGGGACAGGGGGCGATGGCTACACCTTC; CDR3aa: CASSFGTGGDGYTF; v_gene: TRBV6-5; d_gene: TRBD1; abundance: few; j_gene: TRBJ1-2
CDR3nt: TGTGCCAGCAGCCAGTCAAGGGTTAATGAGCAGTACTTC; CDR3aa: CASSQSRVNEQYF; v_gene: TRBV3-1; d_gene: -; abundance: -; j_gene: TRBJ2-7
CDR3nt: TGTGCCAGCAGGGGACTTGTGGGTAGCAATCAGCCCCAGCATTTT; CDR3aa: CASRGLVGSNQPQHF; v_gene: TRBV2; d_gene: -; abundance: once; j_gene: TRBJ1-5
CDR3nt: TGTGCCAGCAGTCTATGGACAGGGGGCGATCCTTTCTTT; CDR3aa: CASSLWTGGDPFF; v_gene: TRBV27; d_gene: TRBD1; abundance: -; j_gene: TRBJ1-1